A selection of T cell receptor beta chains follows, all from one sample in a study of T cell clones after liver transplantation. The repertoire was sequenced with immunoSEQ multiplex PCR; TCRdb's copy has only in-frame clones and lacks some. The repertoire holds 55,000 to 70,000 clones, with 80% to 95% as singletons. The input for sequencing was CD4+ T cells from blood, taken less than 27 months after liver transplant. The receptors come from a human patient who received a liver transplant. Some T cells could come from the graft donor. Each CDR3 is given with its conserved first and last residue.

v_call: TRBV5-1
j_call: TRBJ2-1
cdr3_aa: CASSPRLAGGGAEQFF

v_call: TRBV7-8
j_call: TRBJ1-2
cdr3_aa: CASSLGLTGFNYGYTF

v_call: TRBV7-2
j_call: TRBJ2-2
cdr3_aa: CASSRDTGELFF

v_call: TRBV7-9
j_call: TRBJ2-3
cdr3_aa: CASSLGPGGTDTQYF

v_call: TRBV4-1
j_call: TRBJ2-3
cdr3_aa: CASSQLLAERDTQYF

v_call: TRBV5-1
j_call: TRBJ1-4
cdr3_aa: CASSPGQVSTNEKLFF

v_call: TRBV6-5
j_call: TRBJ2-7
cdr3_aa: CASRATGSSYEQYF

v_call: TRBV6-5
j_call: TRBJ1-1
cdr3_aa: CASSYLLLMNTEAFF

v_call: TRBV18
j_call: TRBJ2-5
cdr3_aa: CASSPFSGGETQYF

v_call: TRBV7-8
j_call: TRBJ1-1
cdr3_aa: CASSSQGLNTEAFF

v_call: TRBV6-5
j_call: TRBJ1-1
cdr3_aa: CASTSDRRNTEAFF

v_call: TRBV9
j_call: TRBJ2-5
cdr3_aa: CASSVGGEETQYF

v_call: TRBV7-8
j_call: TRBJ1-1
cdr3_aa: CASSFGGAAEAFF

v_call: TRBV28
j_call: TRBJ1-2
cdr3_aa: CASSLGTDYGYTF

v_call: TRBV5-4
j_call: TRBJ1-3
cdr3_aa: CASSLGEAGNTIYF

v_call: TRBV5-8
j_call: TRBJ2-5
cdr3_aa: CASSSGQGANVETQYF

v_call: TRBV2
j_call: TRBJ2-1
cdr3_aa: CASSGTSGSFIYEQFF

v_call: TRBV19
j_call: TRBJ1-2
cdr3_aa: CASRGWGSNYGYTF

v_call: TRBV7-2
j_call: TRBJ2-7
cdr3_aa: CASSFTGYEQYF

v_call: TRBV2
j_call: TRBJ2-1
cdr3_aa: CASSDWPYNEQFF

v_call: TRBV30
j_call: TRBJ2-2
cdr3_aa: CAGNSDGTNTGELFF

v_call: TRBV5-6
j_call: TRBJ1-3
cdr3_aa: CASSFGVSGNTIYF

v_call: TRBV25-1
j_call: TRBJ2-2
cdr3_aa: CASSESGGLGGAGELFF

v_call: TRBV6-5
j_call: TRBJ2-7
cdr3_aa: CASSSLTDRSREQYF

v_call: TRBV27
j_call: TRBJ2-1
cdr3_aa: CASSFGGGTSGNNEQFF

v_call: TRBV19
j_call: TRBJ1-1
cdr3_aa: CASSTGGTHTEAFF

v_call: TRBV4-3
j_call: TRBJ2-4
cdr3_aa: CASSQEFSWDKNIQYF

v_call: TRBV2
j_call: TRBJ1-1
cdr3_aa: CASSRTGGETEAFF

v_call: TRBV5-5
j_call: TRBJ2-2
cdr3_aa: CASSIALTGELFF

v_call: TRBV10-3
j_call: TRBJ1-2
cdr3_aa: CAISATLTGQGDYGYTF

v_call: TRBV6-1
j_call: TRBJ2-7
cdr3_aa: CASSEVPGQGSEQYF

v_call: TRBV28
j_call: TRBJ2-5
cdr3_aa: CASSSGVETQYF

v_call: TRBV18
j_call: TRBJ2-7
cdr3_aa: CASSRGQGEQYF

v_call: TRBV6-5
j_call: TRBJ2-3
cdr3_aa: CASSSDRDTQYF

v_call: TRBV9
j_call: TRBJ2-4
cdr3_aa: CASSVGGLRDKNIQYF

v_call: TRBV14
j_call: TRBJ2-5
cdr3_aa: CASSQGLSYNGAQYF

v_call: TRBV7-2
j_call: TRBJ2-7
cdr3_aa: CASSLVRGDYEQYF

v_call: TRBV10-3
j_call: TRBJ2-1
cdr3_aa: CAINQGLAGGTQQFF

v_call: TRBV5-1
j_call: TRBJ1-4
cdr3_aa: CASSFSARAINEKLFF

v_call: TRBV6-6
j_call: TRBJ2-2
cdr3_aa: CASSWRLAGVTGELFF

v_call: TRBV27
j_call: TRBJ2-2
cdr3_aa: CASRPRSDTGELFF

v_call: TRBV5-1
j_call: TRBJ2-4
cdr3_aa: CASSLGGSAKNIQYF

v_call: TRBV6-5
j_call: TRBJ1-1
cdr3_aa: CASSYLPGRNTEAFF

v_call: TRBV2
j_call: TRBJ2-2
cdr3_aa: CASTSLTGELFF

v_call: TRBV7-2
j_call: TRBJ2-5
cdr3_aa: CASSPGTSGSAKETQYF

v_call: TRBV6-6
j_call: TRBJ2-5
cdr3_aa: CASSLRGLGETQYF

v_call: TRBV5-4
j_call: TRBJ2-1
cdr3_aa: CASSLDTYNEQFF

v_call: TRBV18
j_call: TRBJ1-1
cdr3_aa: CASSPLQENTEAFF

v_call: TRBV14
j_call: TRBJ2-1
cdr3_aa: CASSQDPFAGGGPNEQFF

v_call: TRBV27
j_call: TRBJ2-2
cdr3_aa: CASSHRGLGTGELFF

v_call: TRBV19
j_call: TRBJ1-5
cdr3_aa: CASSTSAGQNQPQHF

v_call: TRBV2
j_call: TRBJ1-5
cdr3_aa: CASGSDRGHQPQHF

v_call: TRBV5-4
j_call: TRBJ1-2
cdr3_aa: CASSPRGQPTTYGYTF

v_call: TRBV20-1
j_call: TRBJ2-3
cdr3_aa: CSAALADTQYF

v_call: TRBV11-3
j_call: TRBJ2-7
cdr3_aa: CASSLFYEQYF

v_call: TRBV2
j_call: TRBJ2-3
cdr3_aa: CASSRGLAGVTDTQYF

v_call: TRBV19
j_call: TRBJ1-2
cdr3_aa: CASSIGWDRANYGYTF